Below, 2 T cell receptor beta chains from the same sample are listed, as sequenced in a study of control samples from healthy donors and cancer patients. Using immunoSEQ multiplex PCR, the repertoire was profiled, and TCRdb retains in-frame clones only, with some absent. The profile shows around 55,000 clones, 88% of them singletons. Material: blood. These receptors were collected from a man aged 45-65 years in good health.

This clone came up once. The CDR3 DNA follows: TGTGCCAGCAGCCAAGATCAACACGCGGGGGAAAAACTGTTTTTT. Amino acid sequence: CASSQDQHAGEKLFF. The chain links TRBV3-1 (or the pseudogene TRBV3-2) to TRBJ1-4; no clear D gene. The V end lost 0 bases, the J end lost 8 bases, and 13 bases lay between the germline ends. Looked up from germline, CDR1 is LGHDT and CDR2 is YNNKEL (reference sequence). The CDR3 runs 15 residues.

The chain is built from TRBV27 and TRBJ1-3, with TRBD1 matching over 10 bases. J lost 2 bases, V lost 5 bases, and 3 bases had no gene match. The CDR3 has 15 amino acids. Germline V gene lookup returns CDR1 MNHEY and CDR2 SMNVEV (reference sequence). The chain's CDR3 is CASSAGQGAGNTIYF. DNA of the CDR3: TGTGCCAGCAGTGCCGGACAGGGGGCTGGAAACACCATATATTTT.